This is a list of T cell receptor beta chains from one sample in a study of early T cells in non-severe SARS-CoV-2 infection. MiXCR, run by TCRdb on the 5' RACE reads, gives a single entry per CDR3 protein. The data contain some 54,000 distinct CDR3 sequences, roughly a tenth of them singletons. Sequencing was done on a sample of whole blood. The origin of the receptors is an adult who was a healthcare worker with PCR-confirmed SARS-CoV-2 infection or an uninfected control (not recorded which). CDR3s include the opening cysteine and the closing phenylalanine or tryptophan. Each record gives: clone size, D gene, J gene, V gene, CDR3 DNA, CDR3 protein. D genes are given only for firm matches. For some rows the clone size is stated as once, few or many, or as a class when expanded; others skip it.

many,TRBD2,TRBJ2-3,TRBV20-1,TGCAGTGCTAGAACTAGCGGTGGCACAGATACGCAGTATTTT,CSARTSGGTDTQYF
NA,NA,TRBJ2-2,TRBV7-3,TGTGCCAGCAGCCCGCCGGGCGGAAACACCGGGGAGCTGTTTTTT,CASSPPGGNTGELFF
NA,NA,TRBJ2-2,TRBV9,TGTGCCAGCAGCGTAGCAGTGGGGATCCCCGGGGAGCTGTTTTTT,CASSVAVGIPGELFF
many,NA,TRBJ1-1,TRBV20-1,TGCAGTGCCTTTCGCGATATGAACACTGAAGCTTTCTTT,CSAFRDMNTEAFF
many,NA,TRBJ1-5,TRBV27,TGTGCCAGCAGTTTTACCCAGGGAGTTTCGGGCAATCAGCCCCAGCATTTT,CASSFTQGVSGNQPQHF
many,TRBD1,TRBJ1-2,TRBV20-1,TGCAGTGCTAAGCCCGGACAGGTTGGAGGCTACACCTTC,CSAKPGQVGGYTF
many,NA,TRBJ2-4,TRBV20-1,TGCAGTGCTAGTTTGCGGGTAGCCAAAAACATTCAGTACTTC,CSASLRVAKNIQYF
few,TRBD2,TRBJ2-7,TRBV3-1,TGTGCCAGCAGCCGGTTGGGTAGCGGGAGCTCCTACGAGCAGTACTTC,CASSRLGSGSSYEQYF
NA,NA,TRBJ2-1,TRBV7-2,TGTGCCAGCACCCCATCAAGGGGTGCCTACAATGAGCAGTTCTTC,CASTPSRGAYNEQFF
many,TRBD1,TRBJ2-3,TRBV6-1,TGTGCCAGCAGGCGGACAGGGGGAGATACGCAGTATTTT,CASRRTGGDTQYF
many,TRBD2,TRBJ2-1,TRBV18,TGTGCCAGCTCACCAACCCGACTAGCAAGGAGCTCCTACAATGAGCAGTTCTTC,CASSPTRLARSSYNEQFF
medium-sized,TRBD2,TRBJ2-7,TRBV20-1,TGCAGTGCGTACCTCCCCGGGAGGTACGAGCAGTACTTC,CSAYLPGRYEQYF
few,TRBD1,TRBJ1-2,TRBV6-5,TGTGCCAGCAGTTACCGCCCTCCCGGACAGGGTTTGTCCTATGGCTACACCTTC,CASSYRPPGQGLSYGYTF
NA,NA,TRBJ2-2,TRBV2,TGTGCCAGCATCCCATTCCGGGGGAACACCGGGGAGCTGTTTTTT,CASIPFRGNTGELFF
many,NA,TRBJ2-7,TRBV5-4,TGTGCCAGCAGCGAATCCCGGGACTCTATATATTACGAGCAGTACTTC,CASSESRDSIYYEQYF
many,NA,TRBJ1-1,TRBV9,TGTGCCAGCAGCCCAACGGGGGGGCCGTTGAACACTGAAGCTTTCTTT,CASSPTGGPLNTEAFF
NA,TRBD1,TRBJ2-7,TRBV6-5,TGTGCCAGCAGTTACGACAGGGGCATGTACGAGCAGTACTTC,CASSYDRGMYEQYF
many,TRBD1,TRBJ1-6,TRBV5-6,TGTGCCAGCAGCTTGGGACAGGGCTATAATTCACCCCTCCACTTT,CASSLGQGYNSPLHF
few,TRBD2,TRBJ2-7,TRBV11-2,TGTGCCAGCAGCTGGTTACGGAGCGGGAATGGAATTAACTACGAGCAGTACTTC,CASSWLRSGNGINYEQYF
few,NA,TRBJ2-3,TRBV2,TGTGCCAGCAACCCAGGGGTCGCAGATACGCAGTATTTT,CASNPGVADTQYF